The following is a T cell receptor beta chain sequence with its context. Its antigen remains unknown. The data originate from a study of T cell responses to AZD1222 COVID-19 vaccine. Study-level findings and limits: Clonal diversity was possibly underestimated, and white British individuals and females predominated among donors.

Sequencing was performed with immunoSEQ multiplex PCR; in TCRdb, only in-frame clones are kept and a portion is missing. The data contain 100,000 or so clones, 82% of them singletons. The sample in question was peripheral blood, obtained on day 0 of AZD1222 vaccination. The TCR comes from an adult in good health.

The CDR3 spells CASSSRQGVIIAFF. In DNA, the CDR3 is TGTGCCAGCAGCTCCAGACAGGGGGTTATTATCGCTTTCTTT. The rearrangement links TRBV7-2 to TRBJ1-1, with TRBD1 matching 9 bases. V lost 4 bases and J lost 11; bases outside the gene matches: 11. The CDR3 extends over 14 amino acids. The germline CDR1 and CDR2 sequences are SGHTA and FQGNSA.